A single sample is the source of the 18 T cell receptor beta chains below, sequenced in a study of blood T cell repertoires in COVID-19. Sequencing used immunoSEQ multiplex PCR; TCRdb keeps in-frame clones, though not all of them. Of 350,000 or so clones listed, around 88% are singletons. Sequencing was done on a sample of peripheral blood. These receptors originate from a woman in her 30s with COVID-19, enrolled during active disease.

The V gene is TRBV19, the J gene TRBJ2-7; weak D call: TRBD1 (5 bases). Trimming removed 10 bases at V and 5 bases at J, with 15 bases between. In germline, CDR1 is LNHDA, CDR2 SQIVND (reference sequence). CDR3 length: 12 residues. CDR3 coding DNA: TGTGCCACCCGGAATGGGGCGAACGAGCAGTACGTC. Amino acids: CATRNGANEQYV.

V usage is TRBV6-5 and J usage is TRBJ2-5; D unclear. CDR3 length equals 13 residues. V lost 2 bases and J 5 bases, leaving 9 bases between the germline ends. The germline gives CDR1 MNHEY, CDR2 SVGAGI. CDR3 amino acids: CASSYPGAETQYF. The CDR3 nucleotides read TGTGCCAGCAGTTACCCCGGAGCGGAGACCCAGTACTTC.

CDR3 amino acids: CASSRDRGNSPLHF. The DNA of the CDR3 is TGTGCCAGCAGTAGGGACAGGGGCAATTCACCCCTCCACTTT. The chain combines TRBV27 with TRBJ1-6, with 10 bases fitting TRBD1. The CDR3 spans 14 residues. Germline V gene lookup returns CDR1 MNHEY and CDR2 SMNVEV (reference sequence). J was trimmed by 7 bases and V by 5 bases; bases with no gene match: 2.

The V and J genes are TRBV6-6 and TRBJ1-1; TRBD1 matches 9 bases. CDR3 length: 15 residues. Losses at the gene ends were 7 bases for V and 5 bases for J; bases not matched to a gene: 11. Germline CDR1 MNHNY, CDR2 SVGAGI (reference sequence). CDR3 DNA sequence: TGTGCCAGCATCTCACCGCACAGGGGGCGGACTGAAGCTTTCTTT. It is translated as CASISPHRGRTEAFF.

The chain has TRBV5-4 and TRBJ1-5; 7 nucleotides match TRBD1. Germline V lookup: CDR1 SGHNT, CDR2 YYREEE (reference sequence). Trimming cost V 2 bases and J 4 bases; bases outside gene matches: 3. The CDR3 is 14 amino acids. For the CDR3, the DNA is TGTGCCAGCAGCTTACAGGGGATTAATCAGCCCCAGCATTTT. This translates into CASSLQGINQPQHF.

The chain has TRBV24-1 and TRBJ2-7; possibly TRBD2 for D (5 bases). Germline values: CDR1 KGHDR, CDR2 SFDVKD. V lost 6 bases and J 0 bases, leaving 8 bases between the germline ends. The CDR3 has 13 residues. CDR3 amino acids: CATSPGYSYEQYF. The CDR3 DNA follows: TGTGCCACCAGTCCGGGGTACTCCTACGAGCAGTACTTC.

The CDR3 DNA follows: TGTGCCAGCAGCGTGCAGGGTCGCTCTGGAAACACCATATATTTT. Translating it yields CASSVQGRSGNTIYF. The rearrangement joins TRBV9 to TRBJ1-3, with D tentatively TRBD1 (5 bases). The V end lost 2 bases, the J end lost 0 bases, and 9 bases lay between the germline ends. CDR1 is SGDLS and CDR2 is YYNGEE in the germline V gene. The CDR3 is 15 amino acids.

J is TRBJ2-1 and V is TRBV7-2; a weak D match, TRBD2 (6 bases). Per germline, CDR1 SGHTA and CDR2 FQGNSA. V was pared by 2 bases and J by 6 bases, with 11 bases between. The CDR3 contains 14 residues. This CDR3 is CASSLRLASNEQFF. CDR3 sequence (DNA): TGTGCCAGCAGCTTACGCCTAGCGTCCAATGAGCAGTTCTTC.

The chain employs TRBV7-3 and TRBJ1-2; D might be TRBD1 (5 bases). Trimming shortened V by 0 bases and J by 2 bases, and 7 bases separated the two germline ends. The CDR3 is made up of 14 amino acids. Per germline, CDR1 SGHTA and CDR2 FQGTGA. This CDR3 reads CASSLTAGNYGYTF. The DNA of the CDR3 is TGTGCCAGCAGCTTAACGGCAGGGAACTATGGCTACACCTTC. The full variable domain, in which reference TRBV7-3 and TRBJ1-2 provide the parts outside the CDR3, is GAGVSQTPSNKVTEKGKYVELRCDPISGHTALYWYRQSLGQGPEFLIYFQGTGAADDSGLPNDRFFAVRPEGSVSTLKIQRTERGDSAVYLCASSLTAGNYGYTFGSGTRLTVV.

This clone is a singleton in its sample. The chain uses TRBV6-5 and TRBJ2-5; a weak D match, TRBD1 (6 bases). Germline loops: CDR1 MNHEY, CDR2 SVGAGI. Trimming removed 8 bases from V and 5 bases from J, with 9 bases in between. The CDR3 is 11 residues long. CDR3 in DNA: TGTGCCAGCCACCAGGGGGAGACCCAGTACTTC. Translating gives CASHQGETQYF.

This chain joins TRBV7-2 and TRBJ1-4, with D perhaps TRBD1 (6 bases). The CDR3 spans 14 residues. V dropped 5 bases and J dropped 12 bases, with 19 bases sitting between them. Germline CDR1 is SGHTA and CDR2 is FQGNSA. CDR3 DNA sequence: TGTGCCAGCAGCACGCAGTTACAGGGCGTACAACTGTTTTTT. It encodes CASSTQLQGVQLFF.

The chain uses TRBV6-1 and TRBJ2-1; 7 nucleotides align to TRBD2. This CDR3 is 16 amino acids long. The ends lost 3 bases at V and 8 bases at J; junction bases unmatched: 13. CDR1 MNHNS and CDR2 SASEGT come from the germline V gene. CDR3 DNA: TGTGCCAGCAGTGATACGTTGGGACTATTAGTTTATGAGCAGTTCTTC. Amino acids: CASSDTLGLLVYEQFF.

This clone was seen a few times. The chain carries TRBV20-1 and TRBJ1-2; D gene unclear. V lost 5 bases and J 4 bases, leaving 5 bases between the germline ends. The CDR3 runs 10 residues. Looked up from germline, CDR1 is DFQATT and CDR2 is SNEGSKA (reference sequence). CDR3 nucleotides: TGCAGTGCTTTCCGCTATGGCTACACCTTC. It encodes CSAFRYGYTF.

This clone was counted once. The V gene is TRBV19, the J gene TRBJ1-6; 9 positions match TRBD1. This CDR3 is 15 amino acids long. Germline CDR1 is LNHDA and CDR2 is SQIVND (reference sequence). V lost 4 bases, J lost 4 bases, and 2 bases stayed unmatched. CDR3 sequence (DNA): TGTGCCAGTAGTACGGACAGGGGTTATAATTCACCCCTCCACTTT. Translating gives CASSTDRGYNSPLHF.

This chain connects TRBV6-2 or TRBV6-3 to TRBJ2-3, with a weak D call TRBD2 (6 bases). Trimming left V 2 bases short and J 0 bases short, with 9 bases between. The CDR3 loop spans 15 amino acids. Germline V CDR1 and CDR2: MNHEY, SVGEGT. For the CDR3, the DNA is TGTGCCAGCAGTTACGGGGGGACCAGCACAGATACGCAGTATTTT. Translating it yields CASSYGGTSTDTQYF.

The V and J genes are TRBV4-1 and TRBJ2-1; the match to TRBD2 covers 9 bases. V was pared by 3 bases and J by 6 bases, with 6 bases of the junction left unmatched. Germline V gives CDR1 MGHRA, CDR2 YSYEKL. CDR3 length: 15 residues. CDR3 coding DNA: TGCGCCAGCAGCCATCCGGGACTAGCCCGCAATGAGCAGTTCTTC. This codes for CASSHPGLARNEQFF.

V gene TRBV5-1 combines with J gene TRBJ1-6, with D possibly matching TRBD1 (5 bases). V lost 5 bases, J lost 6 bases, and 9 bases lay in between. This CDR3 is built from 13 residues. The V gene's germline CDR1 is SGHRS and CDR2 YFSETQ. DNA of the CDR3: TGCGCCAGCAGACCTGACAGTAATTCACCCCTCCACTTT. Protein: CASRPDSNSPLHF.

This clone has more than one count but fewer than ten. The CDR3 region is CATPSAGGPYGYTF. The CDR3 nucleotides read TGTGCCACGCCTTCAGCGGGGGGGCCCTATGGCTACACCTTC. This chain uses TRBV28 with TRBJ1-2; possible D gene TRBD1, 6 bases. CDR3 length: 14 amino acids. Germline V gene data show CDR1 as MDHEN and CDR2 as SYDVKM. V was cut by 10 bases and J by 4 bases, with 19 bases left in between.